Listed below are T cell receptor beta chains from one sample, sequenced in a study of blood T cell repertoires in COVID-19. Libraries were prepared by immunoSEQ multiplex PCR; TCRdb keeps only in-frame clonotypes and omits some of them. Of about 92,000 clones listed, about nine tenths are singletons. The sequenced material came from peripheral blood. The receptor set was obtained from a human donor with active COVID-19. The donor label of this sample is uncertain. Each CDR3 is given without its conserved first and last residue. The size field is filled for only some rows; it gives once, few, many or a size class.

>NA|16|TRBJ2-1|TRBV10-3
AISESIPGQSSYNEQF
>once|15|TRBJ2-1|TRBV6-2/TRBV6-3
ASSYDLMAGDYNEQF
>NA|11|TRBJ1-2|TRBV19
ASSPQGFDGYT
>NA|13|TRBJ1-5|TRBV4-1
ASSQGRGSNQPQH
>NA|12|TRBJ2-2|TRBV19
ASSNGANTGELF
>NA|11|TRBJ1-1|TRBV7-9
ASSLTANTEAF
>NA|12|TRBJ2-3|TRBV6-4
ASSDSNGVDTQY
>once|11|TRBJ1-1|TRBV9
ASSGTGITEAF
>NA|11|TRBJ2-1|TRBV5-6
ASSLWYSNEQF
>NA|12|TRBJ1-2|TRBV19
ASRATGTYYGYT
>NA|11|TRBJ1-1|TRBV18
ASSRQDNTEAF
>NA|12|TRBJ1-1|TRBV19
ASSIDGQEFEAF
>NA|11|TRBJ2-1|TRBV11-3
ASSWEGFGEQF
>NA|10|TRBJ2-3|TRBV6-6
ASRDSKDTQY
>NA|16|TRBJ2-2|TRBV2
ASSEVGDLDRNTGELF
>NA|12|TRBJ2-2|TRBV7-8
ASSAGRAPGELF
>NA|18|TRBJ2-3|TRBV13
ASSREADRELAGDTDTQY
>NA|11|TRBJ2-3|TRBV7-9
ASSFLYTDTQY
>NA|12|TRBJ2-2|TRBV13
ASSLGEATGELF
>NA|12|TRBJ2-5|TRBV29-1
SVEASGVAETQY
>NA|11|TRBJ1-6|TRBV12-3/TRBV12-4
ASRTGGFSPLH
>NA|8|TRBJ2-3|TRBV3-1/TRBV3-2
ASSQVSLV
>NA|9|TRBJ2-1|TRBV6-1
ASSEASVQF
>NA|15|TRBJ2-1|TRBV3-1/TRBV3-2
ASSPASGGASYNEQF
>NA|13|TRBJ1-1|TRBV19
ASSIDLEANTEAF
>NA|15|TRBJ2-5|TRBV9
ASSVDPGLAVQETQY
>NA|13|TRBJ2-1|TRBV2
ASSEGTGGMNEQF
>NA|12|TRBJ1-2|TRBV2
ASIQGWGELGYT
>NA|14|TRBJ2-5|TRBV5-6
ASSLGASGVQETQY
>NA|13|TRBJ2-7|TRBV19
ASSIAVTNNYEQY
>NA|14|TRBJ1-1|TRBV7-3
ASSFSLTGSNTEAF
>NA|14|TRBJ1-2|TRBV7-9
ASSLALETGVYGYT
>NA|13|TRBJ2-7|TRBV19
ASRFRQEWSYEQY
>NA|12|TRBJ1-5|TRBV2
ASRDVTGNQPQH
>few|12|TRBJ2-3|TRBV6-4
ASSELADTDTQY
>NA|14|TRBJ1-2|TRBV5-4
ASSQTTGGRNYGYT
>NA|15|TRBJ1-3|TRBV2
ASSSYWTDTTGNTIY
>NA|14|TRBJ1-2|TRBV6-2/TRBV6-3
ASSYFQMGQGYGYT
>NA|11|TRBJ1-1|TRBV18
ASSPAGGTEAF
>NA|11|TRBJ1-1|TRBV10-3
AGGQGAGTEAF
>NA|11|TRBJ1-2|TRBV19
ASSPGTAQGYT
>NA|11|TRBJ1-4|TRBV20-1
SASPGTGEKLF
>NA|14|TRBJ2-3|TRBV5-1
ASSLMVAGNEDTQY
>NA|12|TRBJ2-3|TRBV7-7
ASSTSGGTDTQY
>NA|11|TRBJ1-5|TRBV3-1/TRBV3-2
ASSQGGNQPQH
>NA|14|TRBJ1-1|TRBV18
ASSTSEGTGNTEAF
>NA|12|TRBJ2-1|TRBV5-1
ASVRGLSGNEQF
>NA|11|TRBJ1-4|TRBV2
ASSEGQDEKLF
>NA|13|TRBJ2-1|TRBV6-5
ASVGGSGGYNEQF
>NA|11|TRBJ1-1|TRBV18
ASSPETGTEAF
>NA|14|TRBJ2-5|TRBV5-1
ASSFGGTSGQETQY
>NA|14|TRBJ2-5|TRBV3-1/TRBV3-2
ASSQDGIRVYETQY
>NA|10|TRBJ1-2|TRBV28
ASSLIQAGYT
>NA|12|TRBJ2-7|TRBV5-1
ASSPGQGSYEQY
>NA|13|TRBJ2-3|TRBV3-1/TRBV3-2
ASSQVWLAGSTQY
>NA|14|TRBJ1-3|TRBV6-5
ASSYSGLNSGNTIY
>NA|15|TRBJ2-3|TRBV10-3
ATVRDRAGMGTDTQY
>NA|13|TRBJ2-5|TRBV9
ASSVDQGAKETQY